This is a list of T cell receptor beta chains from one sample in a study of T cells in Graves' hyperthyroidism and ophthalmopathy. One entry per CDR3 protein results from TCRdb running MiXCR on the multiplex PCR reads. The sample has 400,000 or so distinct CDR3 sequences, about 14% seen once. The sequenced sample consisted of blood. The origin of the receptors is a woman in her 30s with Graves' ophthalmopathy. Each CDR3 is given with its conserved first and last residue. The order of the fields is J gene, D gene, V gene, clone size, CDR3 protein, CDR3 DNA. A D gene is named only where the DNA matches it firmly. Not every row has a clone size; where given, it reads once, few, many or a size class.

TRBJ2-1 | TRBD1 | TRBV12-3/TRBV12-4 | many | CASSPGTGRGNEQFF | TGTGCCAGCAGTCCCGGGACAGGTCGGGGGAATGAGCAGTTCTTC
TRBJ2-5 | - | TRBV5-1 | many | CASSFGDRGETQYF | TGCGCCAGCTCCTTCGGGGATCGGGGAGAGACCCAGTACTTC
TRBJ2-2 | - | TRBV9 | many | CASSVVSNTGELFF | TGTGCCAGCAGCGTAGTGAGTAACACCGGGGAGCTGTTTTTT
TRBJ2-3 | - | TRBV9 | few | CASSVDGLGDTDTQYF | TGTGCCAGCAGCGTAGATGGGCTAGGTGACACAGATACGCAGTATTTT
TRBJ1-6 | TRBD1 | TRBV30 | - | CAWTYWDRDNAPLHF | TGTGCCTGGACCTACTGGGACAGGGATAATGCACCCCTCCACTTT
TRBJ1-2 | - | TRBV29-1 | many | CSTIRDGYTF | TGCAGCACCATCAGGGATGGCTACACCTTC
TRBJ2-7 | - | TRBV12-3/TRBV12-4 | many | CASSLKLLDEQYF | TGTGCCAGCAGCCTCAAGTTATTGGACGAGCAGTACTTC
TRBJ2-7 | - | TRBV5-1 | few | CASSLAGTALGEQYF | TGCGCCAGCAGCTTGGCCGGTACTGCATTGGGCGAGCAGTACTTC
TRBJ1-1 | - | TRBV6-1 | many | CASRPPGNTEAFF | TGTGCCAGCAGACCACCAGGGAACACTGAAGCTTTCTTT
TRBJ2-2 | - | TRBV7-9 | few | CASSSAGQILGELFF | TGTGCCAGCAGCTCCGCGGGACAGATTCTCGGGGAGCTGTTTTTT
TRBJ2-2 | TRBD1 | TRBV6-2/TRBV6-3 | - | CASYGQGTRSTGELFF | TGTGCCAGTTACGGACAGGGGACAAGAAGCACCGGGGAGCTGTTTTTT
TRBJ2-2 | TRBD2 | TRBV27 | - | CASSMTSGGSNTGELFF | TGTGCCAGCAGTATGACTAGCGGGGGGTCGAACACCGGGGAGCTGTTTTTT
TRBJ2-6 | - | TRBV20-1 | - | CSARDPSQVRSGANVLTF | TGCAGTGCTAGAGATCCTAGTCAGGTCCGCTCTGGGGCCAACGTCCTGACTTTC
TRBJ2-1 | TRBD2 | TRBV10-1 | many | CATSGGVYNEQFF | TGCGCCACCTCCGGGGGGGTCTACAATGAGCAGTTCTTC
TRBJ2-5 | TRBD2 | TRBV11-2 | - | CASSWARLADHGTQYF | TGTGCCAGCAGCTGGGCTAGACTAGCGGATCATGGGACCCAGTACTTC
TRBJ1-6 | - | TRBV7-2 | - | CASSPRLFNSPLHF | TGTGCCAGCAGCCCCCGCCTTTTTAATTCACCCCTCCACTTT
TRBJ2-2 | TRBD2 | TRBV2 | many | CASSETSGGYTGELFF | TGTGCCAGCAGCGAAACTAGCGGGGGGTACACCGGGGAGCTGTTTTTT
TRBJ2-7 | TRBD1 | TRBV20-1 | many | CSARGPGTGRNEQYF | TGCAGTGCTAGAGGACCCGGGACAGGACGGAACGAGCAGTACTTC
TRBJ2-2 | - | TRBV2 | many | CASGETKHTGELFF | TGTGCCAGCGGAGAGACAAAACACACCGGGGAGCTGTTTTTT
TRBJ1-5 | - | TRBV7-9 | few | CASSLGYSQPQHF | TGTGCCAGCAGCTTAGGATATAGTCAGCCCCAGCATTTT
TRBJ2-1 | - | TRBV11-1 | many | CASSLVTSDEQFF | TGTGCCAGCAGCTTAGTAACCAGCGATGAGCAGTTCTTC
TRBJ2-7 | TRBD1 | TRBV5-1 | many | CASSQTGTAISYEQYF | TGCGCCAGCAGCCAGACCGGGACAGCGATCTCCTACGAGCAGTACTTC
TRBJ2-2 | TRBD1 | TRBV5-4 | few | CASSLSKGANTGELFF | TGTGCCAGCAGCTTGAGTAAGGGGGCAAACACCGGGGAGCTGTTTTTT
TRBJ2-1 | - | TRBV7-8 | many | CASSLGRLGEFF | TGTGCCAGCAGCTTAGGCCGACTAGGTGAGTTCTTC
TRBJ2-2 | TRBD2 | TRBV4-1 | - | CASRAPGGPGTGELFF | TGCGCCAGCAGGGCTCCGGGGGGGCCGGGGACCGGGGAGCTGTTTTTT
TRBJ1-4 | - | TRBV12-3/TRBV12-4 | many | CASSQAGREKLFF | TGTGCCAGCAGCCAGGCGGGCAGGGAAAAACTGTTTTTT
TRBJ2-7 | - | TRBV28 | many | CASGKVYEQYF | TGTGCCAGCGGAAAAGTTTACGAGCAGTACTTC
TRBJ1-1 | - | TRBV4-1 | - | CASSQDFTSPGAFF | TGCGCCAGCAGCCAAGATTTTACCAGTCCGGGGGCTTTCTTT
TRBJ2-1 | TRBD2 | TRBV6-2/TRBV6-3 | many | CASSFRASGGVNEQFF | TGTGCCAGCAGTTTTAGAGCTAGCGGGGGCGTTAATGAGCAGTTCTTC
TRBJ2-1 | - | TRBV7-9 | - | CASSPYRGFIDEQFF | TGTGCCAGCAGCCCCTATAGGGGGTTTATCGATGAGCAGTTCTTC
TRBJ1-4 | - | TRBV28 | many | CASSSNRFNEKLFF | TGTGCCAGCAGTTCGAACAGGTTTAATGAAAAACTGTTTTTT
TRBJ2-7 | - | TRBV20-1 | many | CSARGWVGGLYEQYF | TGCAGTGCTAGAGGTTGGGTTGGGGGGCTCTACGAGCAGTACTTC
TRBJ1-5 | - | TRBV24-1 | many | CATSEASYSNQPQHF | TGTGCCACCAGTGAGGCCAGCTATAGCAATCAGCCCCAGCATTTT
TRBJ2-1 | - | TRBV6-2/TRBV6-3 | many | CASSYIYNEQFF | TGTGCCAGCAGTTATATTTACAATGAGCAGTTCTTC
TRBJ2-5 | TRBD1 | TRBV10-2 | few | CASRAGGGVGETQYF | TGCGCCAGCAGGGCAGGGGGCGGAGTAGGGGAGACCCAGTACTTC
TRBJ2-3 | - | TRBV29-1 | many | CSVEDLDPTDTQYF | TGCAGCGTTGAAGATCTCGATCCCACAGATACGCAGTATTTT
TRBJ2-7 | TRBD1 | TRBV6-1 | many | CASSPPPDRPSYEQYF | TGTGCCAGCAGTCCCCCTCCGGACAGGCCCTCCTACGAGCAGTACTTC
TRBJ1-1 | - | TRBV6-1 | many | CASRFDSYTEAFF | TGTGCCAGCAGATTTGACAGTTACACTGAAGCTTTCTTT
TRBJ2-1 | TRBD1 | TRBV7-3 | many | CASSISTGQGKNEQFF | TGTGCCAGCAGCATATCGACTGGACAGGGCAAGAATGAGCAGTTCTTC
TRBJ2-5 | TRBD1 | TRBV9 | - | CASSPRDREQETQYF | TGTGCCAGCAGCCCCCGGGACAGGGAACAAGAGACCCAGTACTTC
TRBJ1-3 | - | TRBV7-9 | - | CASSSLGGLQNTGNTIYF | TGTGCCAGCAGCTCCCTCGGGGGGCTACAGAATACTGGAAACACCATATATTTT
TRBJ1-5 | TRBD1 | TRBV2 | many | CASRSHRGPSNQPQHF | TGTGCCAGCAGAAGTCATAGGGGGCCTAGCAATCAGCCCCAGCATTTT
TRBJ2-1 | - | TRBV11-3 | many | CASSFPGSSYNEQFF | TGTGCCAGCAGCTTTCCCGGGAGCTCCTACAATGAGCAGTTCTTC
TRBJ2-2 | - | TRBV12-3/TRBV12-4 | many | CASSSWTEVTGELFF | TGTGCCAGCAGCAGTTGGACAGAAGTCACCGGGGAGCTGTTTTTT
TRBJ1-2 | TRBD1 | TRBV28 | few | CTSSTGTGPYGYTF | TGTACCAGCAGTACCGGGACAGGGCCCTATGGCTACACCTTC
TRBJ2-7 | - | TRBV13 | many | CASSLDQGEQYF | TGTGCCAGCAGCTTAGATCAAGGCGAGCAGTACTTC
TRBJ1-1 | - | TRBV28 | few | CASRVTRTEAFF | TGTGCCAGCAGAGTTACCCGCACTGAAGCTTTCTTT
TRBJ1-5 | - | TRBV14 | few | CASSQAPRGGQNQPQHF | TGTGCCAGCAGCCAAGCTCCCAGAGGGGGTCAGAATCAGCCCCAGCATTTT
TRBJ1-4 | TRBD1 | TRBV20-1 | many | CSARQGAQEKLFF | TGCAGTGCTAGGCAGGGGGCGCAGGAAAAACTGTTTTTT
TRBJ2-2 | - | TRBV4-2 | - | CASSQDGVGGTGELFF | TGTGCCAGCAGCCAAGATGGGGTGGGTGGCACCGGGGAGCTGTTTTTT
TRBJ2-2 | TRBD2 | TRBV2 | - | CASSIAGNTGELFF | TGTGCCAGCAGTATAGCGGGGAACACCGGGGAGCTGTTTTTT
TRBJ1-1 | - | TRBV6-6 | few | CASSYSGPGGTEAFF | TGTGCCAGCAGTTACTCAGGCCCCGGGGGCACTGAAGCTTTCTTT
TRBJ2-7 | - | TRBV14 | - | CASSQDGEQYF | TGTGCCAGCAGCCAAGATGGCGAGCAGTACTTC